The next 16 T cell receptor beta chains were all read from a single sample in a study of blood T cell repertoires in COVID-19. Produced via immunoSEQ multiplex PCR; TCRdb's table is partial and in-frame only. The table records 95,000 to 100,000 clones, roughly 80% of them present only once. Material: peripheral blood. The receptors were gathered from a human donor in a cohort sampled during active COVID-19.

The rearrangement uses TRBV10-3 and TRBJ1-1; weak D call: TRBD1 (6 bases). The germline V gene has CDR1 ENHRY and CDR2 SYGVKD. This CDR3 is 14 amino acids long. The ends were cut back, 3 bases at V and 1 base at J, with 9 bases in the middle. In DNA, the CDR3 is TGTGCCATCAGTGAAGGGGGGGGGAACACTGAAGCTTTCTTT. Its protein product is CAISEGGGNTEAFF.

This clone showed up just a few times. The chain is built from TRBV5-1 and TRBJ1-1, with D hard to call. Deletions cut 4 bases from V and 1 base from J, with 11 bases between. The CDR3 has 14 residues. CDR1 is SGHRS, CDR2 YFSETQ, per germline. This CDR3 reads CASSLIGENTEAFF. In DNA, the CDR3 is TGCGCCAGCAGCCTCATCGGTGAGAACACTGAAGCTTTCTTT.

This clone was observed once. The chain joins TRBV7-2 to TRBJ2-7; no clear D gene. The germline CDR1 and CDR2 sequences are SGHTA and FQGNSA. CDR3 length equals 14 residues. With 3 bases removed from V and 2 bases from J, the gap between germline ends came to 11 bases. The CDR3 protein is CASSLVSITYEQYF. DNA of the CDR3: TGTGCCAGCAGCTTGGTTAGCATTACCTACGAGCAGTACTTC.

Only one count was recorded for this clone. The chain uses TRBV6-5 and TRBJ2-2; D unresolved. The CDR3 has 16 amino acids. Germline CDR1 MNHEY, CDR2 SVGAGI. Between the trimmed V and J ends, which lost 3 bases and 5 bases, there was a span of 16 bases. The CDR3 reads CASSYAPAWSTGELFF. The CDR3, as DNA: TGTGCCAGCAGTTATGCCCCCGCGTGGTCGACCGGGGAGCTGTTTTTT.

This chain joins TRBV12-5 and TRBJ1-1; no clear D. The CDR3 is 15 amino acids. Trimming stripped 4 bases from V and 0 bases from J, with 12 bases between. Germline assignment: CDR1 LGHNT and CDR2 FRNRAP. The CDR3 region has the DNA TGTGCTAGTGGTTCGCCGACTGGCCTGAACACTGAAGCTTTCTTT. As protein: CASGSPTGLNTEAFF.

This clone came up a few times. The chain employs TRBV5-8 and TRBJ1-6; the D is unclear. Looked up from germline, CDR1 is SGHTS and CDR2 is YDEGEE. Trimming took off 1 base at V and 10 bases at J, with 12 bases between the two ends. The CDR3 is 14 residues long. The CDR3 nucleotides read TGTGCCAGCAGCTTGAGAGGGATAGGCTCACCCCTCCACTTT. This encodes CASSLRGIGSPLHF.

The genes are TRBV5-4 and TRBJ2-1; TRBD2 agrees at 8 bases. The CDR3 extends over 18 amino acids. Trimming took 4 bases from V and 4 from J; bases not matched to a gene: 16. The germline gives CDR1 SGHNT, CDR2 YYREEE (reference sequence). CDR3 DNA: TGTGCCAGCAGCCCGAGCGTGACTAGCGCAACACCTTACAATGAGCAGTTCTTC. As protein: CASSPSVTSATPYNEQFF.

V gene TRBV28 combines with J gene TRBJ1-5; D call uncertain. The CDR3 runs 12 residues. The V and J ends lost 4 bases and 9 bases respectively, with 10 bases between them. The V gene's germline CDR1 is MDHEN and CDR2 SYDVKM. The chain's CDR3 is CASSYGNWPQHF. The CDR3 DNA reads TGTGCCAGCAGTTACGGGAATTGGCCCCAGCATTTT.

The chain is built from TRBV12-5 and TRBJ2-7, with no clear D. This CDR3 contains 14 residues. The V gene lost 7 bases and the J gene lost 2 bases, with 15 bases spanning the gap. The germline V gene has CDR1 LGHNT and CDR2 FRNRAP. CDR3 residues: CASAKNSRAYEQYF. The CDR3 DNA is TGTGCTAGTGCTAAGAACTCCCGGGCCTACGAGCAGTACTTC.

V and J are TRBV29-1 and TRBJ1-1; D might be TRBD1 (5 bases). The CDR3 runs 13 residues. The V end lost 3 bases, the J end lost 0 bases, and 8 bases lay between the germline ends. Germline assignment: CDR1 SQVTM and CDR2 ANQGSEA. CDR3 protein: CSVEGQLNTEAFF. DNA of the CDR3: TGCAGCGTTGAGGGGCAGTTGAACACTGAAGCTTTCTTT.

The rearrangement joins TRBV29-1 to TRBJ1-1; unclear D gene. The CDR3 has 13 residues. V was clipped by 5 bases and J by 4 bases, with 14 bases between them. Per the germline V gene, CDR1 is SQVTM and CDR2 is ANQGSEA. CDR3 sequence: CSVHLGSATEAFF. CDR3 bases: TGCAGCGTTCATCTTGGGAGCGCCACTGAAGCTTTCTTT.

V and J are TRBV3-1 (or the pseudogene TRBV3-2) and TRBJ2-6, with TRBD1 identical over 12 bases. The CDR3 is 17 amino acids. Germline V CDR1 and CDR2: LGHDT, YNNKEL (reference sequence). With 4 bases clipped from V and 3 bases from J, the junction kept 4 bases outside the gene matches. Written as DNA, the CDR3 is TGTGCCAGCAGCCCCCGGGACAGGGGGCTTGGGGCCAACGTCCTGACTTTC. Residues: CASSPRDRGLGANVLTF.

The chain recombines TRBV20-1 with TRBJ1-5, with 7 nucleotides matching TRBD1. The CDR3 has 14 residues. Trimming at V came to 3 bases and at J to 4 bases, leaving 6 bases not matched to a gene. Germline values: CDR1 DFQATT, CDR2 SNEGSKA (reference sequence). CDR3 coding DNA: TGCAGTGCTAGTGACAGGGTTCGTAATCAGCCCCAGCATTTT. Translated: CSASDRVRNQPQHF.

This rearrangement joins TRBV9 to TRBJ2-3; D call uncertain. This CDR3 contains 12 residues. Germline loops: CDR1 SGDLS, CDR2 YYNGEE. V dropped 4 bases and J dropped 5 bases, with 8 bases sitting between them. The CDR3 loop reads CASSPVQDTQYF. The CDR3 DNA follows: TGTGCCAGCAGCCCAGTTCAAGATACGCAGTATTTT.

The chain employs TRBV29-1 and TRBJ1-5; no clear D gene. The CDR3 has 12 amino acids. The germline V gene has CDR1 SQVTM and CDR2 ANQGSEA. The V end was cut by 7 bases, the J end by 4 bases, with 11 bases between. CDR3 in amino acids: CSAGGANQPQHF. The CDR3 DNA sequence: TGCAGCGCCGGCGGAGCTAATCAGCCCCAGCATTTT.

This sequence joins TRBV6-5 and TRBJ1-2, with D perhaps matching TRBD1 (6 bases). This CDR3 is built from 12 residues. Trimming shortened V by 2 bases and J by 13 bases, and 14 bases separated the two germline ends. Germline CDR1 and CDR2: MNHEY and SVGAGI. As DNA, the CDR3 is TGTGCCAGCAGTTACACCCGACAGGCCCTCACCTTC. Translated: CASSYTRQALTF.